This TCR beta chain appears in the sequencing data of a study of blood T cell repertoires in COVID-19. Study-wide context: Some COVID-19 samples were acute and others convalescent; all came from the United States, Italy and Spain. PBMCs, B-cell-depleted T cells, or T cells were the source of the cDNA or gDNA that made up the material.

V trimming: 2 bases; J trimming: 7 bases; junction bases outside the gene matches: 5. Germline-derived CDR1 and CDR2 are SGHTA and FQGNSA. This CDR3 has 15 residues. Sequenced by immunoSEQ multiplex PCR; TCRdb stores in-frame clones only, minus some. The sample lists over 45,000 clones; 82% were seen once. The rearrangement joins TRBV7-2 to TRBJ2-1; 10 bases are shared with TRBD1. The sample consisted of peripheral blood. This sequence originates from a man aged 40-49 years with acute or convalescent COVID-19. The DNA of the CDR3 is TGTGCCAGCAGCTTAACAGGACAGGGGGGGAATGAGCAGTTCTTC. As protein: CASSLTGQGGNEQFF.